Presented here are 14 T cell receptor beta chains from one specimen sequenced in a study of T cell repertoires in cytomegalovirus infection. TCRdb redid the calling of the reads with MiXCR, one entry per CDR3 protein. The table has about 150,000 distinct CDR3 sequences, about a sixth seen once. Sequenced: CD8+ T cells from PBMCs. All receptors derive from a human donor in good health (CMV status not recorded). Some clones in this sample may be carry-over from other donors' samples.

J is TRBJ2-7 and V is TRBV6-2 or TRBV6-3; no definite D call. The CDR3 spans 13 residues. Trimming cost V 4 bases and J 7 bases, with 14 bases left between them. Germline V gene data show CDR1 as MNHEY and CDR2 as SVGEGT. CDR3 bases: TGTGCCAGCAGTTCCGGACCCGCTAGAGAGCAGTACTTC. It yields the protein CASSSGPAREQYF.

The chain combines TRBV28 with TRBJ2-7; possibly TRBD2 for D (6 bases). The CDR3 is made up of 15 amino acids. Trimming took off 3 bases at V and 2 bases at J, with 14 bases between the two ends. CDR1 and CDR2 from the germline V gene are MDHEN and SYDVKM. CDR3 sequence: CASSLLPGAAYEQYF. In DNA, the CDR3 is TGTGCCAGCAGTTTGCTCCCGGGAGCCGCCTACGAGCAGTACTTC.

The V and J genes are TRBV6-2 or TRBV6-3 and TRBJ1-1; D is possibly TRBD1 (5 bases). The CDR3 is 16 residues long. V lost 0 bases to trimming and J lost 4 bases, with 15 bases between them. Per the germline V gene, CDR1 is MNHEY and CDR2 is SVGEGT. The CDR3 DNA sequence: TGTGCCAGCAGTTACTCCCGGCAGGGAATGTTCACTGAAGCTTTCTTT. This translates into CASSYSRQGMFTEAFF.

The V gene is TRBV7-9, the J gene TRBJ2-7, with 8 nucleotides matching TRBD2. Germline values: CDR1 SEHNR, CDR2 FQNEAQ (reference sequence). The trim removed 4 bases at V and 6 bases at J, leaving 2 bases unmatched. This CDR3 has 12 residues. The CDR3 nucleotides are TGTGCCAGCAGCTCCGGGGGGGTCGAGCAGTACTTC. It encodes CASSSGGVEQYF.

This clonotype was observed a handful of times. The chain couples TRBV20-1 to TRBJ1-2; no clear D gene. Trimming cost V 6 bases and J 1 base, with 12 bases left between them. Germline V gene sequence: CDR1 DFQATT, CDR2 SNEGSKA (reference sequence). The CDR3 runs 13 residues. Here the CDR3 reads CSADQSDNYGYTF. The CDR3 DNA follows: TGCAGTGCCGACCAGTCGGATAACTATGGCTACACCTTC.

CDR3 bases: TGTGCCAGCAGACTAGACGGGACAGGGGGATCCTACGAGCAGTACTTC. Its translation: CASRLDGTGGSYEQYF. The chain couples TRBV28 to TRBJ2-7; 11 bases fit TRBD1. From germline, CDR1 is MDHEN and CDR2 SYDVKM. This CDR3 is 16 amino acids long. Germline trimming cut 6 bases from V and 1 base from J; bases unmatched to any gene: 8.

V gene TRBV5-6 combines with J gene TRBJ2-5; 7 positions match TRBD1. Trimming at V came to 0 bases and at J to 7 bases, leaving 0 bases not matched to a gene. The V gene's germline CDR1 is SGHDT and CDR2 YYEEEE. The CDR3 extends over 12 amino acids. CDR3 sequence reads: CASSLGTGTQYF. The CDR3 DNA sequence: TGTGCCAGCAGCTTGGGGACAGGGACCCAGTACTTC.

This clonotype was seen only a few times. This chain links TRBV7-6 with TRBJ1-3; D is perhaps TRBD1 (5 bases). V was trimmed by 5 bases and J by 0 bases, leaving 11 bases between them. Germline CDR1 and CDR2: SGHVS and FNYEAQ. The CDR3 totals 15 residues. The CDR3 coding sequence is TGTGCCAGCAGCAAAGACAGCAGCTCTGGAAACACCATATATTTT. Protein sequence: CASSKDSSSGNTIYF.

The V call is TRBV29-1, the J call TRBJ1-1; maybe TRBD1 (6 bases). The CDR3 consists of 15 residues. The germline V gene has CDR1 SQVTM and CDR2 ANQGSEA. The ends were cut back, 5 bases at V and 5 bases at J, with 21 bases in the middle. The CDR3 sequence: CSVKGGPKLGTEAFF. The CDR3, as DNA: TGCAGCGTTAAGGGGGGCCCAAAGCTTGGAACTGAAGCTTTCTTT. Full variable domain (rest looked up from reference TRBV29-1 and TRBJ1-1): SAVISQKPSRDICQRGTSLTIQCQVDSQVTMMFWYRQQPGQSLTLIATANQGSEATYESGFVIDKFPISRPNLTFSTLTVSNMSPEDSSIYLCSVKGGPKLGTEAFFGQGTRLTVV.

The chain recombines TRBV28 with TRBJ2-5; 7 bases map to TRBD1. Germline CDR1 is MDHEN and CDR2 is SYDVKM. V dropped 6 bases and J dropped 5; count of bases not matched to a gene: 9. The CDR3 loop spans 14 amino acids. The CDR3, as DNA: TGTGCCAGCAGGGAACTATACAGGGGTGAGACCCAGTACTTC. It codes for CASRELYRGETQYF.

The J gene is TRBJ2-1, the V gene TRBV20-1; 11 bases match TRBD2. CDR1 is DFQATT, CDR2 SNEGSKA, per germline (reference sequence). The CDR3 spans 18 residues. Trimming removed 5 bases from V and 7 bases from J; junction bases left unmatched: 19. For the CDR3, the DNA is TGCAGTGCTCCCAGACCAGGGACTAGCGGACTCTCGGAAAATGAGCAGTTCTTC. This encodes CSAPRPGTSGLSENEQFF.

This clonotype occurred many times. This chain connects TRBV7-2 to TRBJ2-1; tentatively, D is TRBD2 (6 bases). The V end lost 6 bases, the J end lost 8 bases, and 11 bases lay between the germline ends. CDR3 length equals 12 residues. The germline CDR1 and CDR2 sequences are SGHTA and FQGNSA. Written as DNA, the CDR3 is TGTGCCAGCAGACTAGCTTATGATGAGCAGTTCTTC. Amino acid sequence: CASRLAYDEQFF.

There are many counts of this clonotype. The J gene is TRBJ2-7, the V gene TRBV7-2; no definite D call. This CDR3 has 12 amino acids. Germline CDR1 and CDR2: SGHTA and FQGNSA. Trimming cost V 5 bases and J 4 bases, with 9 bases left between them. CDR3 sequence: CASSRLGYEQYF. The CDR3 region has the DNA TGTGCCAGCAGCCGACTGGGATACGAGCAGTACTTC.

The J gene is TRBJ2-7, the V gene TRBV19; TRBD2 aligns across 8 bases. In germline, CDR1 is LNHDA, CDR2 SQIVND (reference sequence). The V and J ends lost 8 bases and 6 bases, in that order; junction bases with no gene match: 12. This CDR3 has 14 residues. The CDR3 region has the DNA TGTGCCAGTCCCGCCTCCGGGACTAGAGGCGAGCAGTACTTC. Residues: CASPASGTRGEQYF.